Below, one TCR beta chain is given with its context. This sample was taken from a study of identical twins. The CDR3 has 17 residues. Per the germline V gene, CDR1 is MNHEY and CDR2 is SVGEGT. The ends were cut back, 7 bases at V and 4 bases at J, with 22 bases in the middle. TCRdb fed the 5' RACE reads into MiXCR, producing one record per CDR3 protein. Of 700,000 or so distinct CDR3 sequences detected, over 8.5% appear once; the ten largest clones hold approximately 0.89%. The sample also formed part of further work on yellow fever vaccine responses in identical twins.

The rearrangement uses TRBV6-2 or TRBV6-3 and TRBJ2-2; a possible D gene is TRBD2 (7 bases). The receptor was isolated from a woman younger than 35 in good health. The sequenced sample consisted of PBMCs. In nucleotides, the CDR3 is TGTGCCAGCAATCCTCTCTTAAGGGGGGGATTCACCGGGGAGCTGTTTTTT. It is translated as CASNPLLRGGFTGELFF.